This entry concerns a single T cell receptor (beta chain). What it binds is unknown. Per donor there was one draw, yielding a blood sample of roughly 2.7 ml. This sample is part of a study of monozygotic twins with inflammatory bowel disease. TCRdb re-called the 5' RACE reads and gives one entry per CDR3 protein, without DNA. The repertoire table contains fewer than 450,000 distinct CDR3 sequences. This CDR3 region has 13 residues. Germline V gives CDR1 MNHEY, CDR2 SVGAGI. Study-level points and caveats: Versus healthy twins, IBD patients showed fewer clonotypes shared with others, especially with disease activity. Perhaps reflecting limited power, concordant and discordant twins did not differ in repertoire similarity.

The J gene is TRBJ2-7, the V gene TRBV6-5. This clonotype originated in a human donor with ulcerative colitis or Crohn's disease, or a healthy co-twin of an affected twin (not recorded which). Sequenced material: blood. The CDR3 spells CAGPSGTSYEQYF.